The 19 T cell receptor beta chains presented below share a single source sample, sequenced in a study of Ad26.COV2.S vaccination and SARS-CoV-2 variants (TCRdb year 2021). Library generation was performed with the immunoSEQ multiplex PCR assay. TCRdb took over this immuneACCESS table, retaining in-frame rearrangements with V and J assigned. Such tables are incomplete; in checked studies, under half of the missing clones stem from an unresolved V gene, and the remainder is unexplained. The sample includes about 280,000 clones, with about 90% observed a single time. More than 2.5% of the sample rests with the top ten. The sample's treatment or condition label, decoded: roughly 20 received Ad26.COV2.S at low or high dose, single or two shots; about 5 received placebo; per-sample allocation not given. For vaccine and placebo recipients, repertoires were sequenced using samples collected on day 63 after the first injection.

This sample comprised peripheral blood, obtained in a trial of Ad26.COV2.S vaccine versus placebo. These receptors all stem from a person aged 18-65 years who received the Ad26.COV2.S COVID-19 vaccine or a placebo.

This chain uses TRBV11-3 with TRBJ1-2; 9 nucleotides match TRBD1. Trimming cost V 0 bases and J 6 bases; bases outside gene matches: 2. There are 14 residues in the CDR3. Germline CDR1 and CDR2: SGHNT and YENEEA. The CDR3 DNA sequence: TGTGCCAGCAGCTTAGATGGACAGGGGAATGGCTACACCTTC. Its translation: CASSLDGQGNGYTF.

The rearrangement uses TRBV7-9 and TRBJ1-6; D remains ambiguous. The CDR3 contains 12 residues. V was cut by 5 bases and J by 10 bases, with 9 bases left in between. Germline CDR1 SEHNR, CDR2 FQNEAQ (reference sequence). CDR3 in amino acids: CASSQVGSPLHF. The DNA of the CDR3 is TGTGCCAGCAGCCAGGTCGGGTCACCCCTCCACTTT.

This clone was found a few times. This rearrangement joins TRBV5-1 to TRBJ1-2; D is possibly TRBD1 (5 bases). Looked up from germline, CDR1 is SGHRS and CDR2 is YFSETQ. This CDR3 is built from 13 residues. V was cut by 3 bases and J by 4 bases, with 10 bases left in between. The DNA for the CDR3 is TGCGCCAGCAGCTGGGACGGAACCTATGGCTACACCTTC. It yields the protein CASSWDGTYGYTF.

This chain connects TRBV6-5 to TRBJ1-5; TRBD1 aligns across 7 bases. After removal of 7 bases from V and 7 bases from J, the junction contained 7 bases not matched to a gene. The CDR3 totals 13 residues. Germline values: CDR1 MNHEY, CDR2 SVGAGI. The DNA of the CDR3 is TGTGCCAGCAACGACAGGGAGGGACAGCCCCAGCATTTT. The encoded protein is CASNDREGQPQHF.

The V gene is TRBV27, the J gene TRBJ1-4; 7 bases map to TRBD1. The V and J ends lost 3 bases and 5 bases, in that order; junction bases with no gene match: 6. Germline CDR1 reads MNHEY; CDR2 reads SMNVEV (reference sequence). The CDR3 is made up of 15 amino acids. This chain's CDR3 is CASSFQGGMNEKLFF. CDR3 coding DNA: TGTGCCAGCAGTTTCCAGGGGGGGATGAATGAAAAACTGTTTTTT.

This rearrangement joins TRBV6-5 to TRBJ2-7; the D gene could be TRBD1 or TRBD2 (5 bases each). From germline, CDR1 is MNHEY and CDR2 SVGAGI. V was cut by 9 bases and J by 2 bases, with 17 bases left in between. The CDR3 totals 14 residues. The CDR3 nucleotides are TGTGCCAGTGGAGAGGGCCAGGGACCCTACGAGCAGTACTTC. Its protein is CASGEGQGPYEQYF.

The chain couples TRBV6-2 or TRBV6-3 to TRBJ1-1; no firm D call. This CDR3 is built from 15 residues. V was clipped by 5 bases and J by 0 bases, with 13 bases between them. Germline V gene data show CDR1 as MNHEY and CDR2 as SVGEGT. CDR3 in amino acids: CASSHIPGLNTEAFF. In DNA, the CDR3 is TGTGCCAGCAGTCATATTCCGGGCTTGAACACTGAAGCTTTCTTT.

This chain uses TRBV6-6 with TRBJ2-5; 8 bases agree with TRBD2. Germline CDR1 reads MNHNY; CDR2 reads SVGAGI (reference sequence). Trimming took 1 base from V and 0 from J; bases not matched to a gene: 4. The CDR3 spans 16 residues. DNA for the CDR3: TGTGCCAGCAGTTACTATAAGCGGGAGTACCAAGAGACCCAGTACTTC. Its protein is CASSYYKREYQETQYF.

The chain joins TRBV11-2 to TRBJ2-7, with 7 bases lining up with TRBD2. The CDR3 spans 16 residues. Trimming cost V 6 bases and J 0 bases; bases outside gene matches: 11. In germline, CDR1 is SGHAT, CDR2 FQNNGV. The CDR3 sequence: CASRRPGTKNSYEQYF. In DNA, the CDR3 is TGTGCCAGCAGACGTCCCGGGACTAAGAACTCCTACGAGCAGTACTTC. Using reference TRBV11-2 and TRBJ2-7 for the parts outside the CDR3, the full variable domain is EAGVAQSPRYKIIEKRQSVAFWCNPISGHATLYWYQQILGQGPKLLIQFQNNGVVDDSQLPKDRFSAERLKGVDSTLKIQPAKLEDSAVYLCASRRPGTKNSYEQYFGPGTRLTVT.

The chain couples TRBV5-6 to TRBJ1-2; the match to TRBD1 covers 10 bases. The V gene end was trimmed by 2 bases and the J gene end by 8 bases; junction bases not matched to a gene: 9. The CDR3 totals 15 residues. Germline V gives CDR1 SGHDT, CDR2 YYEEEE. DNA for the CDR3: TGTGCCAGCAGCTTCGAGACAGGGGGCGTAGTCGGCTACACCTTC. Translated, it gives CASSFETGGVVGYTF.

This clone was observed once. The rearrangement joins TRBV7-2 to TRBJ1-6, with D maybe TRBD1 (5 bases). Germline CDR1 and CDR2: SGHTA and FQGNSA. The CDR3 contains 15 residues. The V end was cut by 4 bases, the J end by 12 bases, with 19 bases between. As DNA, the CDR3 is TGTGCCAGCAGCTCCCGGGGGGACCCTTGGGTACCCCTCCACTTT. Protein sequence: CASSSRGDPWVPLHF.

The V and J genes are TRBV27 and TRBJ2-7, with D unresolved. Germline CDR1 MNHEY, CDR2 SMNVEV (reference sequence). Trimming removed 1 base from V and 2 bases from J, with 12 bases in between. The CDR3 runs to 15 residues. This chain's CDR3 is CASSLFPGFTYEQYF. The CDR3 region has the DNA TGTGCCAGCAGTTTATTTCCGGGTTTCACCTACGAGCAGTACTTC.

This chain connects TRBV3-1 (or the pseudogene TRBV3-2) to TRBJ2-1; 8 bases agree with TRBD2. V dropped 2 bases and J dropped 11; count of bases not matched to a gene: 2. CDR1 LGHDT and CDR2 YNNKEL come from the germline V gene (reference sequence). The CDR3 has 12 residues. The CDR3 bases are TGTGCCAGCAGCCAAACTAGCGGCAAGCAGTTCTTC. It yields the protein CASSQTSGKQFF.

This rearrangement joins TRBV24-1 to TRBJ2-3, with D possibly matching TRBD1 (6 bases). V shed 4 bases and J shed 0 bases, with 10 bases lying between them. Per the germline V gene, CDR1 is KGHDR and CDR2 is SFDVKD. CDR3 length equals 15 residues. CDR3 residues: CATSDAGASTDTQYF. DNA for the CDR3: TGTGCCACCAGTGACGCAGGGGCTAGCACAGATACGCAGTATTTT.

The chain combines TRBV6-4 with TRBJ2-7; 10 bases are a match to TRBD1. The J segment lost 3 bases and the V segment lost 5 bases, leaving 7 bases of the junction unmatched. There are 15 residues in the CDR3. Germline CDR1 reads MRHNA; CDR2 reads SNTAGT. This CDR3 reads CASSNSGQGVYEQYF. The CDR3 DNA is TGTGCCAGCAGTAATTCAGGACAGGGGGTCTACGAGCAGTACTTC.

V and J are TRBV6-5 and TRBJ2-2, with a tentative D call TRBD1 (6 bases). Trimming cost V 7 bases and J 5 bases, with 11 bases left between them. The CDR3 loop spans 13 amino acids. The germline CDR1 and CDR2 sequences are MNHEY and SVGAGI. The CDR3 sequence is CASMRGWTGELFF. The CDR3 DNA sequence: TGTGCCAGCATGAGGGGGTGGACCGGGGAGCTGTTTTTT.

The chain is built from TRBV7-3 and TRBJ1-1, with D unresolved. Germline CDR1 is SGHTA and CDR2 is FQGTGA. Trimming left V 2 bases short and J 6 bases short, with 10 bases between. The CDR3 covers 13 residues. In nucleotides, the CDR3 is TGTGCCAGCAGCTTATCCCGAACGGCTGAAGCTTTCTTT. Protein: CASSLSRTAEAFF.

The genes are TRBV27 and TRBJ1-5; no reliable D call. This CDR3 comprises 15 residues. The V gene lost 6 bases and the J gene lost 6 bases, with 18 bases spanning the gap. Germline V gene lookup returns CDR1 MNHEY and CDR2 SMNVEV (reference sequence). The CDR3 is CASSRMGDSSQPQHF. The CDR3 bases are TGTGCCAGCAGCCGCATGGGAGATTCAAGTCAGCCCCAGCATTTT.

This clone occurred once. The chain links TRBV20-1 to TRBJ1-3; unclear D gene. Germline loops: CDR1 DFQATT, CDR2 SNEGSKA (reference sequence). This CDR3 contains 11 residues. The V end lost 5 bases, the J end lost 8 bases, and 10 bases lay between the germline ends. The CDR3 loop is CSAAVVDTIYF. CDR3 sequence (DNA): TGCAGTGCTGCGGTGGTGGACACCATATATTTT.